This T cell receptor beta chain is from a study of blood T cell repertoires in COVID-19. From germline, CDR1 is SGHNT and CDR2 YYREEE (reference sequence). V gave up 3 bases and J gave up 2 bases, with 15 bases separating them. CDR3 length: 16 residues. The assay was immunoSEQ multiplex PCR, and TCRdb's table has in-frame clones only and misses some. The profile shows fewer than 450,000 clones, roughly 87% of them singletons. This sequence was found in a woman in her thirties or forties with acute COVID-19. The V gene is TRBV5-4, the J gene TRBJ1-5; D unresolved. Sequencing was done on a sample of PBMCs or T cells enriched from blood (not recorded which). DNA for the CDR3: TGTGCCAGCAGCTGGCAGGCTGATCTGGGCAATCAGCCCCAGCATTTT. It codes for CASSWQADLGNQPQHF.